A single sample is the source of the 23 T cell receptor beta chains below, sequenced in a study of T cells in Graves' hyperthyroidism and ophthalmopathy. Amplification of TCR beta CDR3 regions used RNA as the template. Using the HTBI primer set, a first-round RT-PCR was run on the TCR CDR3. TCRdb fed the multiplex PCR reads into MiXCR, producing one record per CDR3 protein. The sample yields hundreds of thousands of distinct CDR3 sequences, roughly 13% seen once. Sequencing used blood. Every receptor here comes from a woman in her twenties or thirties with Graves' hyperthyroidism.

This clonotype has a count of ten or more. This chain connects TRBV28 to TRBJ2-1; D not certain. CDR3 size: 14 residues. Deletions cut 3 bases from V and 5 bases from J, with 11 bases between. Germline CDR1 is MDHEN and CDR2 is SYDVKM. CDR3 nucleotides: TGTGCCAGCAGTTTTGGCAGTCTTAACAATGAGCAGTTCTTC. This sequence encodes CASSFGSLNNEQFF.

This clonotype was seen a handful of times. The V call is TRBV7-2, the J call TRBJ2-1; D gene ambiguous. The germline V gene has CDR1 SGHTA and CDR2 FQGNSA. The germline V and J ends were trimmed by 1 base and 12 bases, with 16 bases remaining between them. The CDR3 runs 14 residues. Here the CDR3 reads CASSLERHPTLQFF. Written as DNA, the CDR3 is TGTGCCAGCAGCTTAGAAAGACACCCTACCTTGCAGTTCTTC.

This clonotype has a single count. The CDR3 spells CASSIETMNTEAFF. CDR3 sequence (DNA): TGTGCCAGTAGTATTGAGACTATGAACACTGAAGCTTTCTTT. The chain couples TRBV19 to TRBJ1-1; D unresolved. Per the germline V gene, CDR1 is LNHDA and CDR2 is SQIVND (reference sequence). This CDR3 comprises 14 residues. V was pared by 3 bases and J by 0 bases, with 8 bases between.

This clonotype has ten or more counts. CDR3 in DNA: TGTGCCAGCAGCTTAGGGACAGGGGGCGCCGAGCAGTACTTC. Translating it yields CASSLGTGGAEQYF. The rearrangement joins TRBV7-3 to TRBJ2-7, with 12 positions matching TRBD1. The CDR3 extends over 14 amino acids. V lost 2 bases to trimming and J lost 6 bases; unmatched junction nucleotides: 2. Germline V lookup: CDR1 SGHTA, CDR2 FQGTGA.

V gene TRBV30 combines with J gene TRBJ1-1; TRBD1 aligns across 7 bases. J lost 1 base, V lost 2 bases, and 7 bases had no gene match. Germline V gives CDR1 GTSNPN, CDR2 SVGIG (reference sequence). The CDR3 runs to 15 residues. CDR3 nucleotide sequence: TGTGCCTGGAGTACGAAAAGACAGGGGAACACTGAAGCTTTCTTT. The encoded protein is CAWSTKRQGNTEAFF. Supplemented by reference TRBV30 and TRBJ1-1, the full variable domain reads SQTIHQWPATLVQPVGSPLSLECTVEGTSNPNLYWYRQAAGRGLQLLFYSVGIGQISSEVPQNLSASRPQDRQFILSSKKLLLSDSGFYLCAWSTKRQGNTEAFFGQGTRLTVV.

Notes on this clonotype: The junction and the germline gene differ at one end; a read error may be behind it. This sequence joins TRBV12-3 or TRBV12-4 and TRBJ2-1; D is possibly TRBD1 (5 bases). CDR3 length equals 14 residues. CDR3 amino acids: CAGSNSDKPGEQFF. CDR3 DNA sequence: TGTGCCGGCAGCAACTCGGACAAGCCGGGTGAGCAGTTCTTC.

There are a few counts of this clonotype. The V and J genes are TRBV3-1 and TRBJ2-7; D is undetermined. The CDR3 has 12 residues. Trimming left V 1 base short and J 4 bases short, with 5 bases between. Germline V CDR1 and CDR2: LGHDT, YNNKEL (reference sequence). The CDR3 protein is CASSQGIYEQYF. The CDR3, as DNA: TGTGCCAGCAGCCAAGGGATATACGAGCAGTACTTC.

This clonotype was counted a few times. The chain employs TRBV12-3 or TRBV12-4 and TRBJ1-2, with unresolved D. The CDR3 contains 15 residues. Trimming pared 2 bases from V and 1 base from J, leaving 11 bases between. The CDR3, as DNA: TGTGCCAGCAGTTTATCCTCACGGCTTAACTATGGCTACACCTTC. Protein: CASSLSSRLNYGYTF.

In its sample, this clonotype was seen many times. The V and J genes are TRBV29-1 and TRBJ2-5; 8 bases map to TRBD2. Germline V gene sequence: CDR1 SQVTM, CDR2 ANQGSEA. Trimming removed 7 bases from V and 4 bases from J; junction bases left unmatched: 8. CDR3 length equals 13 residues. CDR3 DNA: TGCAGCGCCGGCGGGGGGCACCGAGAGACCCAGTACTTC. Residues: CSAGGGHRETQYF.

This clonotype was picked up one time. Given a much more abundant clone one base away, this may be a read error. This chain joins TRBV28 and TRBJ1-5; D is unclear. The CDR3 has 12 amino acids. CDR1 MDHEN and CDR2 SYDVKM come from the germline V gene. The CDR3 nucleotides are TGTGCCAGCAGTTTATCCGCCCGCCCCCAGAATTTT. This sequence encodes CASSLSARPQNF. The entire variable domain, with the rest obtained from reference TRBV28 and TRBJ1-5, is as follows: DVKVTQSSRYLVKRTGEKVFLECVQDMDHENMFWYRQDPGLGLRLIYFSYDVKMKEKGDIPEGYSVSREKKERFSLILESASTNQTSMYLCASSLSARPQNFGDGTRLSIL.

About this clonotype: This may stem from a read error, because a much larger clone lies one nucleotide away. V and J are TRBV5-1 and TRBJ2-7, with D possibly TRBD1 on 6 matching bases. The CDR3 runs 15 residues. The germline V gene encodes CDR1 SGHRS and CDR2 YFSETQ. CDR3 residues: CAGSTPDRISYEQYF. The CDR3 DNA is TGCGCCGGCAGCACCCCTGACAGGATCTCCTACGAGCAGTACTTC. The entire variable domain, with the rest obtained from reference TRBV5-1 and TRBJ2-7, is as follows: KAGVTQTPRYLIKTRGQQVTLSCSPISGHRSVSWYQQTPGQGLQFLFEYFSETQRNKGNFPGRFSGRQFSNSRSEMNVSTLELGDSALYLCAGSTPDRISYEQYFGPGTRLTVT.

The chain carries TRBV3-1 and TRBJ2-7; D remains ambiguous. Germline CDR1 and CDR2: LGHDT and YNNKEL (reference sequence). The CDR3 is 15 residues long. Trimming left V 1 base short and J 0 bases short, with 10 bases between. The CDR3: CASSQGHGPSYEQYF. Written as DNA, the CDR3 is TGTGCCAGCAGCCAAGGACACGGGCCCTCCTACGAGCAGTACTTC.

The CDR3 DNA sequence: TGTGCCAGCAGGGATACCGGGACACTAAACTCCTACGAGCAGTACTTC. This encodes CASRDTGTLNSYEQYF. The chain couples TRBV3-1 to TRBJ2-7; D might be TRBD1 (6 bases). There are 16 residues in the CDR3. CDR1 is LGHDT and CDR2 is YNNKEL in the germline V gene (reference sequence). Deletions cut 6 bases from V and 0 bases from J, with 18 bases between.

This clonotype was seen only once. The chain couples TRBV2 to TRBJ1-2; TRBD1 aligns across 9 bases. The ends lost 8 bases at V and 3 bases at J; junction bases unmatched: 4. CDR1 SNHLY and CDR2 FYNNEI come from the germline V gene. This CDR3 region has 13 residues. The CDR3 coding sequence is TGTGCCAGCCCACAGGGGGCGGACTATGGCTACACCTTC. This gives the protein CASPQGADYGYTF.

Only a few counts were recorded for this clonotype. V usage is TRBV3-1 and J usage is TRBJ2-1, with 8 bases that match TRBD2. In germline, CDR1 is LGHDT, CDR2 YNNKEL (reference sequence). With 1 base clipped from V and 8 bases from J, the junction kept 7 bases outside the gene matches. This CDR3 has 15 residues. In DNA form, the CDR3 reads TGTGCCAGCAGCCAAGCCGGGACTAGTAACTATGAGCAGTTCTTC. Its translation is CASSQAGTSNYEQFF.

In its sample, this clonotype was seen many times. The CDR3 loop is CASGLGRSDTQYF. The DNA of the CDR3 is TGTGCCAGCGGCCTGGGGAGATCAGATACGCAGTATTTT. This chain connects TRBV28 to TRBJ2-3, with D possibly TRBD2 on 5 matching bases. V was trimmed by 8 bases and J by 4 bases, leaving 13 bases between them. Germline-derived CDR1 and CDR2 are MDHEN and SYDVKM. This CDR3 has 13 residues.

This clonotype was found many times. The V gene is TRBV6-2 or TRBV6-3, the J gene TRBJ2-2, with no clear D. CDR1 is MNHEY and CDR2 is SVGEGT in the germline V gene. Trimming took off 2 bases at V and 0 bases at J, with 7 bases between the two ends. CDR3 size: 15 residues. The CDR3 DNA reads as TGTGCCAGCAGTTACGCAAGCGCGAACACCGGGGAGCTGTTTTTT. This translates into CASSYASANTGELFF.

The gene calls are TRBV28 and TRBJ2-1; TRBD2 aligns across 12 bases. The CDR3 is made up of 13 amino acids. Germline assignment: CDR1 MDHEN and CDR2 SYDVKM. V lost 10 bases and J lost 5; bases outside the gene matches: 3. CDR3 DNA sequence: TGTGCCATCCGACTAGCGGGAGACAATGAGCAGTTCTTC. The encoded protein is CAIRLAGDNEQFF. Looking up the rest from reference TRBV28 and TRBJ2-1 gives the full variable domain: DVKVTQSSRYLVKRTGEKVFLECVQDMDHENMFWYRQDPGLGLRLIYFSYDVKMKEKGDIPEGYSVSREKKERFSLILESASTNQTSMYLCAIRLAGDNEQFFGPGTRLTVL.

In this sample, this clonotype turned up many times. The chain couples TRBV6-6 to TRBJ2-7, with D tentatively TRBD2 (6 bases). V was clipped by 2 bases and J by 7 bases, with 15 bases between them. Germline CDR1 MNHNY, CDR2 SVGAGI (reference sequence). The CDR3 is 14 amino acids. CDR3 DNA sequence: TGTGCCAGCAGTTACCTGGGGGGTATGGAGGAGCAGTACTTC. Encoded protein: CASSYLGGMEEQYF.

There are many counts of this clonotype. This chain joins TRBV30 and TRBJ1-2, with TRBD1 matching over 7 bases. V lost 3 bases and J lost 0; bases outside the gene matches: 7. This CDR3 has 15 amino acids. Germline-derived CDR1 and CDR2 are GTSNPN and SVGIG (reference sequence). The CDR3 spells CAWSRTGSANYGYTF. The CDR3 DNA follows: TGTGCCTGGAGCCGGACAGGCTCAGCTAACTATGGCTACACCTTC.

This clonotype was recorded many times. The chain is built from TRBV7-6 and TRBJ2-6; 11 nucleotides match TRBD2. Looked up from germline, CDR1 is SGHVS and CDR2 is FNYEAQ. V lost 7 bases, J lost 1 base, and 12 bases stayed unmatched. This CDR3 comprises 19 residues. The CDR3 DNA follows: TGTGCCAGCACCCTCCCCTCACTAGCGGGAGCTTCTGGGGCCAACGTCCTGACTTTC. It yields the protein CASTLPSLAGASGANVLTF.

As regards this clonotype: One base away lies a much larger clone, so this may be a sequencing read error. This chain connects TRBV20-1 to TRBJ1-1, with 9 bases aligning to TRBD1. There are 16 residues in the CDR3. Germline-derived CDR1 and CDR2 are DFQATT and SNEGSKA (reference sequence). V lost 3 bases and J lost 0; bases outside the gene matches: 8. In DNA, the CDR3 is TGCAGTGCTAGTCCGGGACAGGGAGGCATGAACACTGAAGCTTTCTTT. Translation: CSASPGQGGMNTEAFF.

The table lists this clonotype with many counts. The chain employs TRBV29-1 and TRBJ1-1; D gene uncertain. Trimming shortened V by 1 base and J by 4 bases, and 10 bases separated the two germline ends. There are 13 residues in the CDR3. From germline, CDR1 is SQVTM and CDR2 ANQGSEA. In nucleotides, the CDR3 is TGCAGCGTTGAAGGACGGATGAGCACTGAAGCTTTCTTT. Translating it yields CSVEGRMSTEAFF.